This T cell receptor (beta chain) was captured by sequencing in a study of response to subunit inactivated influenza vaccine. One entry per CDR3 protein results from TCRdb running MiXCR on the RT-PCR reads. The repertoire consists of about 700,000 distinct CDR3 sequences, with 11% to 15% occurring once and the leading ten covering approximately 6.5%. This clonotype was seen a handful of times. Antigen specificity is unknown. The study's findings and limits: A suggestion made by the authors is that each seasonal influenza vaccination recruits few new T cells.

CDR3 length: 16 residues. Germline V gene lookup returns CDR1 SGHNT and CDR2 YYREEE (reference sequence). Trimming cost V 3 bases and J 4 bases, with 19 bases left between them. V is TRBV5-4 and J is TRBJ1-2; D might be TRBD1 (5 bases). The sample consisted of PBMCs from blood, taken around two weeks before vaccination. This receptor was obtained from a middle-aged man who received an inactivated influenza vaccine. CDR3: CASSYGTAEAFYGYTF. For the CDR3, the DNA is TGTGCCAGCAGCTACGGGACGGCGGAAGCGTTCTATGGCTACACCTTC.